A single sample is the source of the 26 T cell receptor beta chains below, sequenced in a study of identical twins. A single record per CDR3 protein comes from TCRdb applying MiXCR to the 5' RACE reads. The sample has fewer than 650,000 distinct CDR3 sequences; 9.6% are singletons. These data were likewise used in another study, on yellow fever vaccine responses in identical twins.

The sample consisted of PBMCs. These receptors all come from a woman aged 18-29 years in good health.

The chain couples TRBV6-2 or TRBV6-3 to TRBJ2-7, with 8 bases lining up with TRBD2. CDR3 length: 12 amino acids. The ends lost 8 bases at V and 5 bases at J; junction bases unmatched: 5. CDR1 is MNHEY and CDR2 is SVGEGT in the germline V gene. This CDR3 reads CASANSGDEQYF. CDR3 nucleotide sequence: TGTGCCAGCGCAAATAGCGGGGACGAGCAGTACTTC.

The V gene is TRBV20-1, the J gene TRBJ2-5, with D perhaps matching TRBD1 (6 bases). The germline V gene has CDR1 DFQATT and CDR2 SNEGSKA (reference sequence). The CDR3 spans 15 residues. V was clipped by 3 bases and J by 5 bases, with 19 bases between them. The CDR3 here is CSASGDTFPGETQYF. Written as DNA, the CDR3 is TGCAGTGCTAGTGGGGACACCTTCCCCGGGGAGACCCAGTACTTC.

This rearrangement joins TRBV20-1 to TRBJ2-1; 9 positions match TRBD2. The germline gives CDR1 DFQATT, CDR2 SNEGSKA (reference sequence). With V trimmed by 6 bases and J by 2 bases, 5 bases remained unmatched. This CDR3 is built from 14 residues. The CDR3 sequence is CSALRLAAYNEQFF. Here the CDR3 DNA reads TGCAGTGCCCTCCGACTAGCGGCCTACAATGAGCAGTTCTTC.

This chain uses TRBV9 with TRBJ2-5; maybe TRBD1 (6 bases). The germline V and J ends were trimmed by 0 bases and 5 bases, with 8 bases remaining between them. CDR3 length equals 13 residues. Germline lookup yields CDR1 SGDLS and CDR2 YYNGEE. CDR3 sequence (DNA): TGTGCCAGCAGCGTAGGAACAGGGGAGACCCAGTACTTC. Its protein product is CASSVGTGETQYF. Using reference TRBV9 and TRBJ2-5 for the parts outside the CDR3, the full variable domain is DSGVTQTPKHLITATGQRVTLRCSPRSGDLSVYWYQQSLDQGLQFLIQYYNGEERAKGNILERFSAQQFPDLHSELNLSSLELGDSALYFCASSVGTGETQYFGPGTRLLVL.

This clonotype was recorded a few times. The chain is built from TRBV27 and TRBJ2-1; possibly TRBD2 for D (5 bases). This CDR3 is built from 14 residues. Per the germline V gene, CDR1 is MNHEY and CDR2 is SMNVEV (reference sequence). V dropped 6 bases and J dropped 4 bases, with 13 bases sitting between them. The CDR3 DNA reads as TGTGCCAGCAGCGGGCTCGGGAATTACAATGAGCAGTTCTTC. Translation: CASSGLGNYNEQFF.

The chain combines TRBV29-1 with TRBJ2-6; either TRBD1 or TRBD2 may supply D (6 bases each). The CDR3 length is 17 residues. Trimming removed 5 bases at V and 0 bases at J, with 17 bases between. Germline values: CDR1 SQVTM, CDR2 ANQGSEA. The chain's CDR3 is CSVWGDTRNSGANVLTF. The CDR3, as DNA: TGCAGCGTTTGGGGGGACACTCGTAACTCTGGGGCCAACGTCCTGACTTTC.

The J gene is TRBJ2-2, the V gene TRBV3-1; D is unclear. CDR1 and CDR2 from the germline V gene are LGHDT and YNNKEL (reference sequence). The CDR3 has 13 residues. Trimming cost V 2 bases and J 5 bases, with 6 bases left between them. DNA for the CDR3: TGTGCCAGCAGCCAAACTCGGACCGGGGAGCTGTTTTTT. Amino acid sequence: CASSQTRTGELFF.

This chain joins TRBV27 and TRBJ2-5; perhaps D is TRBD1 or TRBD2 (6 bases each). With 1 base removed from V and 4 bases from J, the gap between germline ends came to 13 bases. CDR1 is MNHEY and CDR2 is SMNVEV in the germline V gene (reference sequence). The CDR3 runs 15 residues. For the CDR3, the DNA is TGTGCCAGCAGTTTATTGGGAGGCAGGGGAGAGACCCAGTACTTC. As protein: CASSLLGGRGETQYF.

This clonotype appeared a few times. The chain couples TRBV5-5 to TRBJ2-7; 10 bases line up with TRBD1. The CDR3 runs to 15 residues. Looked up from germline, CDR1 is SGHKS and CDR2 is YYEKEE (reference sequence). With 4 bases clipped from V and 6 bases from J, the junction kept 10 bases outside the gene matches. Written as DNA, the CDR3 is TGTGCCAGCAGCACCCGGACAGGGGGTGGGGGCGAGCAGTACTTC. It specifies CASSTRTGGGGEQYF.

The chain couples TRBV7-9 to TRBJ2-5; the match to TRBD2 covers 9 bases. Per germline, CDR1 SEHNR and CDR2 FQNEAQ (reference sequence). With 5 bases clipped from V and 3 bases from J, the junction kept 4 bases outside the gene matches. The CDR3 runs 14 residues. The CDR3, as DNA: TGTGCCAGCAGCGCTCGACTAGCGGAAGAGACCCAGTACTTC. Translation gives CASSARLAEETQYF.

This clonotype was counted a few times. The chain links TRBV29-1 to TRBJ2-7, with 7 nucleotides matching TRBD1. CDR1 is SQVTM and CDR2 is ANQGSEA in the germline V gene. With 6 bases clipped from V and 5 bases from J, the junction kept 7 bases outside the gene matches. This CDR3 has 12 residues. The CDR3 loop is CSVDDRVNEQYF. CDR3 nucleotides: TGCAGCGTAGACGACAGGGTCAACGAGCAGTACTTC.

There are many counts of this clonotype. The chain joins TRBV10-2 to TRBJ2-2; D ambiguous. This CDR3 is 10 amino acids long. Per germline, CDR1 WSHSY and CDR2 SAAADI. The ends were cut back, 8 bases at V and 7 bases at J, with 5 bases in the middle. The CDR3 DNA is TGCGCCAGCTTAGACGGGGAGCTGTTTTTT. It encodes CASLDGELFF.

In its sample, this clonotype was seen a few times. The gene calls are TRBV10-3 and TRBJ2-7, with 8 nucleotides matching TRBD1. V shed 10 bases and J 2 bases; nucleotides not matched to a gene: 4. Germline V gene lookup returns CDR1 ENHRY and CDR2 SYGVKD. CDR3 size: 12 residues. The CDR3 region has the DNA TGTGCCACCAGGACAGGGACCTACGAGCAGTACTTC. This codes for CATRTGTYEQYF.

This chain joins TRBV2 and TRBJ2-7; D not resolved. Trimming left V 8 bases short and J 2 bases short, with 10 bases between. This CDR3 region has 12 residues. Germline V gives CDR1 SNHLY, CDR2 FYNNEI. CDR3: CASADLTYEQYF. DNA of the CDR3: TGTGCCAGCGCGGATTTAACCTACGAGCAGTACTTC.

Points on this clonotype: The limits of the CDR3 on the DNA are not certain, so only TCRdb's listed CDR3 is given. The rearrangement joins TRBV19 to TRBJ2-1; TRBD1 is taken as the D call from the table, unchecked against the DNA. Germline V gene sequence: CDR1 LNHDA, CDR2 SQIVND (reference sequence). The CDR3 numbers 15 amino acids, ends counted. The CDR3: CASSIVGQGANEQIF.

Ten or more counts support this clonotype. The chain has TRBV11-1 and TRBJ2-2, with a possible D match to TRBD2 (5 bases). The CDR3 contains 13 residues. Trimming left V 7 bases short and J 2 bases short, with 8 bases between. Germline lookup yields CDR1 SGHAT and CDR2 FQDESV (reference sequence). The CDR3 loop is CASTGNNTGELFF. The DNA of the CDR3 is TGTGCCAGCACGGGGAACAACACCGGGGAGCTGTTTTTT.

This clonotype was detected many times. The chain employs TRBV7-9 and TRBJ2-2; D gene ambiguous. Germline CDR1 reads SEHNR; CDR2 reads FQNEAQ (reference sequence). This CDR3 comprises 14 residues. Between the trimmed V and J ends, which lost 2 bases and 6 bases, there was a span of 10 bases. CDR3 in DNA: TGTGCCAGCAGCTTAATGGGGATGCCCGGGGAGCTGTTTTTT. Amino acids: CASSLMGMPGELFF.

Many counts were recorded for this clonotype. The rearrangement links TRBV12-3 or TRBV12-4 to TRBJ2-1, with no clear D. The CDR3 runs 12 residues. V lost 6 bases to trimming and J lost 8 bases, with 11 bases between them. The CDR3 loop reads CASSLRLDEQFF. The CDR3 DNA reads TGTGCCAGCAGCTTAAGACTGGATGAGCAGTTCTTC.

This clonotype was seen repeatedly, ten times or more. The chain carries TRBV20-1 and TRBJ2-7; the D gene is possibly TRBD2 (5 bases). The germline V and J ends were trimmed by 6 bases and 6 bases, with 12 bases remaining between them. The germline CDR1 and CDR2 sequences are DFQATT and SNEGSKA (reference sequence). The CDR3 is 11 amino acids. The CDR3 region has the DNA TGCAGTGCGAGACTAATCGCCGAGCAGTACTTC. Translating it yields CSARLIAEQYF.

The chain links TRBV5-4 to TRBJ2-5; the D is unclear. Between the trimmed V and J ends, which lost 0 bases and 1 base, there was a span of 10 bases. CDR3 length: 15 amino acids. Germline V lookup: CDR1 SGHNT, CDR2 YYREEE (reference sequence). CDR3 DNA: TGTGCCAGCAGCTTGGTGGGTTCCGGCCAAGAGACCCAGTACTTC. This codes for CASSLVGSGQETQYF.

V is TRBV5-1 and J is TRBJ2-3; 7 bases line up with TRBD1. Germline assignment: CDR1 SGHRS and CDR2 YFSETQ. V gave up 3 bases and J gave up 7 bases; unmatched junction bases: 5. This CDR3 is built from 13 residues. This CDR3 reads CASSSNRGNTQYF. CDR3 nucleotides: TGCGCCAGCAGCTCCAACAGGGGAAATACGCAGTATTTT.

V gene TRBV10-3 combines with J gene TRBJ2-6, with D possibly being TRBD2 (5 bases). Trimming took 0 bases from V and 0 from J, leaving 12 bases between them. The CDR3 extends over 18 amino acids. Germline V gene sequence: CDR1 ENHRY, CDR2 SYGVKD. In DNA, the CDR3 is TGTGCCATCAGTGAGTCTTTGGGCCGGGGCTCTGGGGCCAACGTCCTGACTTTC. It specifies CAISESLGRGSGANVLTF.

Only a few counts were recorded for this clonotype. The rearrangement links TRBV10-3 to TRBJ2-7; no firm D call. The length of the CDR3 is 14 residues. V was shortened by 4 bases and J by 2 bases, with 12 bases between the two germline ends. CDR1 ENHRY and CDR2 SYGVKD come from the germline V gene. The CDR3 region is CAISGEKVTYEQYF. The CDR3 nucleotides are TGTGCCATCAGTGGCGAGAAGGTTACCTACGAGCAGTACTTC.

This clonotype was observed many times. The CDR3 sequence is CASSLTSGRAYNEQFF. The DNA for the CDR3 is TGCGCCAGCAGCTTGACTAGCGGGAGGGCCTACAATGAGCAGTTCTTC. The chain employs TRBV5-1 and TRBJ2-1; 13 nucleotides agree with TRBD2. From germline, CDR1 is SGHRS and CDR2 YFSETQ. With 1 base clipped from V and 2 bases from J, the junction kept 0 bases outside the gene matches. The CDR3 has 16 amino acids.

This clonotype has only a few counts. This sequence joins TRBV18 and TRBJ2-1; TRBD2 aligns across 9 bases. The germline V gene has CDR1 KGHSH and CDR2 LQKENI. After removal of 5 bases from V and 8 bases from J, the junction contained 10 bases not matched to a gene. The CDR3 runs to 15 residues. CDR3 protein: CASSGWIAGDDEQFF. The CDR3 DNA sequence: TGTGCCAGCTCAGGGTGGATAGCGGGGGACGATGAGCAGTTCTTC. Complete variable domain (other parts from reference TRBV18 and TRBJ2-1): NAGVMQNPRHLVRRRGQEARLRCSPMKGHSHVYWYRQLPEEGLKFMVYLQKENIIDESGMPKERFSAEFPKEGPSILRIQQVVRGDSAAYFCASSGWIAGDDEQFFGPGTRLTVL.

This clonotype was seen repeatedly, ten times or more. The CDR3 here is CSVGGPSRNTGELFF. In nucleotides, the CDR3 is TGCAGCGTTGGGGGGCCGTCGAGGAACACCGGGGAGCTGTTTTTT. The chain carries TRBV29-1 and TRBJ2-2, with a possible D match to TRBD1 (6 bases). V gave up 4 bases and J gave up 1 base, with 13 bases separating them. Germline V gene lookup returns CDR1 SQVTM and CDR2 ANQGSEA. This CDR3 spans 15 amino acids.